This passage covers 7 T cell receptor beta chains from one sample sequenced in a study of regulatory and conventional T cells in RAG deficiency. Profiling relied on immunoSEQ multiplex PCR, and the TCRdb table lists in-frame clones only, not all of them. This repertoire shows 24,000 or so clones, 85% to 95% found once; its top ten account for about 0.73%. Genomic DNA came from blood conventional CD4+ T cells gated CD25-low CD127-high. The same sample was also used in a study of regulatory T cells. From that second work: The PCR used 52 TRBV and 13 TRBJ primers.

Sequenced material: CD4+ T cells sorted from blood. These receptor sequences come from a human donor in good health.

The rearrangement links TRBV27 to TRBJ1-1, with 11 bases identical to TRBD1. Per germline, CDR1 MNHEY and CDR2 SMNVEV (reference sequence). This CDR3 has 15 amino acids. The ends lost 6 bases at V and 0 bases at J; junction bases unmatched: 3. The CDR3 region has the DNA TGTGCCAGCAGCGGGACAGGGGGGGTGAACACTGAAGCTTTCTTT. It codes for CASSGTGGVNTEAFF.

The chain joins TRBV7-9 to TRBJ2-3; D is tentatively TRBD1 or TRBD2 (6 bases each). V was cut by 5 bases and J by 4 bases, with 13 bases left in between. Germline V gene lookup returns CDR1 SEHNR and CDR2 FQNEAQ (reference sequence). CDR3 length equals 14 residues. The CDR3 sequence: CASSPEGGADTQYF. The CDR3 bases are TGTGCCAGCAGCCCCGAGGGGGGCGCAGATACGCAGTATTTT.

This clone has just one count. The chain carries TRBV29-1 and TRBJ1-4; 7 bases agree with TRBD1. The CDR3 length is 13 residues. CDR1 and CDR2 from the germline V gene are SQVTM and ANQGSEA. The CDR3 nucleotides are TGCAGTGCCCAGCTAGGGGGCGGCGAAAAACTGTTTTTT. Translation: CSAQLGGGEKLFF.

This sequence joins TRBV9 and TRBJ2-1; D possibly uses TRBD1 or TRBD2 (5 bases each). Germline V CDR1 and CDR2: SGDLS, YYNGEE. Trimming cost V 0 bases and J 4 bases, with 11 bases left between them. The CDR3 has 15 amino acids. The CDR3 protein is CASSVAGTTYNEQFF. CDR3 nucleotides: TGTGCCAGCAGCGTAGCCGGGACCACGTACAATGAGCAGTTCTTC.

This clone was observed a single time. The chain recombines TRBV6-1 with TRBJ2-1, with a weak D call TRBD2 (5 bases). Trimming cost V 8 bases and J 6 bases, with 14 bases left between them. The CDR3 is 13 amino acids. Germline CDR1 and CDR2: MNHNS and SASEGT. In nucleotides, the CDR3 is TGTGCCAGCTGGGTTAGCGTAGGCAATGAGCAGTTCTTC. This sequence encodes CASWVSVGNEQFF.

DNA of the CDR3: TGTGCCAGCAGTGCTGTGTTTGGGGCTAGCGGGAGTCCCTACGAGCAGTACTTC. Encoded protein: CASSAVFGASGSPYEQYF. The chain joins TRBV6-1 to TRBJ2-7, with 10 bases aligning to TRBD2. V was clipped by 4 bases and J by 2 bases; unmatched bases: 14. The germline V gene has CDR1 MNHNS and CDR2 SASEGT. The CDR3 sequence is 18 residues long.

The chain uses TRBV13 and TRBJ2-7, with TRBD1 as a possible D gene (6 bases). V shed 0 bases and J shed 4 bases, with 13 bases lying between them. The CDR3 contains 15 residues. Germline V gene lookup returns CDR1 PRHDT and CDR2 FYEKMQ (reference sequence). CDR3 DNA sequence: TGTGCCAGCAGCTTAGGCCAGGGGTTGGGATACGAGCAGTACTTC. Amino acid sequence: CASSLGQGLGYEQYF.